The next 2 T cell receptor beta chains were all read from a single sample in a study of glioma-infiltrating T cells. TCR alpha and beta CDR3 regions were amplified from RNA using iRepertoire nested multiplex PCR. From the multiplex PCR reads, TCRdb called clonotypes with MiXCR, one entry per CDR3 protein. This sample has about 180,000 distinct CDR3 sequences, with more than 35% found just once. Sequenced input: glioma tissue, nonneoplastic brain tissue, or PBMCs (not recorded which). All receptors come from a human donor with low-grade glioma or glioblastoma, undergoing nonglioma brain surgery, or in good health (not recorded which).

Concerning this clonotype itself: Possible read error: a much larger clone is one base away. This rearrangement joins TRBV18 to TRBJ2-5; no reliable D call. The CDR3 sequence is 13 residues long. The germline V gene has CDR1 KGHSH and CDR2 LQKENI. The CDR3 region has the DNA TGTGCCAGCTCACCCGTCAGCCAAAAGACCCAGTACTTC. It codes for CASSPVSQKTQYF.

In this sample, this clonotype turned up a few times. J is TRBJ2-7 and V is TRBV29-1, with D tentatively TRBD1 (6 bases). Per the germline V gene, CDR1 is SQVTM and CDR2 is ANQGSEA. This CDR3 has 14 amino acids. Trimming pared 4 bases from V and 6 bases from J, leaving 19 bases between. The CDR3 DNA reads as TGCAGCGTTGCCCAGGGGCAGGAAGGGTCCGAGCAGTACTTC. The encoded protein is CSVAQGQEGSEQYF.